This T cell receptor beta chain was captured in a study of shared clonotypes between healthy human individuals. As for the study in general: Samples came from two female and a few male donors aged 18 to 49.

Positive CCR7 selection of CD45RO-negative cells yielded the naive CD8 cells, and terminally differentiated effector memory CD45RA+ cells were excluded. Every contributor of samples was a Caucasian grown-up residing in Nashville, Tennessee. Repertoires were generated with immunoSEQ multiplex PCR, while TCRdb's copy carries only in-frame clones and drops some. Here the sample spans hundreds of thousands of clones, around 96% being singletons. Study-wide results and caveats: Researchers sampled blood only, noting tissue repertoires likely differ. Richness estimates generally favored naive over memory subsets.

On this clone itself: No antigen is known for it.

Sequenced sample: naive CD8+ T cells sorted from blood. This TCR derives from a woman in her twenties or thirties in good health.

The CDR3 nucleotides are TGTGCCAGCAGCTTGAGACTAGCGGGACACACAGATACGCAGTATTTT. Encoded protein: CASSLRLAGHTDTQYF. The genes are TRBV7-9 and TRBJ2-3; 11 positions match TRBD2. V dropped 3 bases and J dropped 2; count of bases not matched to a gene: 4. This CDR3 contains 16 residues. Germline-derived CDR1 and CDR2 are SEHNR and FQNEAQ (reference sequence).